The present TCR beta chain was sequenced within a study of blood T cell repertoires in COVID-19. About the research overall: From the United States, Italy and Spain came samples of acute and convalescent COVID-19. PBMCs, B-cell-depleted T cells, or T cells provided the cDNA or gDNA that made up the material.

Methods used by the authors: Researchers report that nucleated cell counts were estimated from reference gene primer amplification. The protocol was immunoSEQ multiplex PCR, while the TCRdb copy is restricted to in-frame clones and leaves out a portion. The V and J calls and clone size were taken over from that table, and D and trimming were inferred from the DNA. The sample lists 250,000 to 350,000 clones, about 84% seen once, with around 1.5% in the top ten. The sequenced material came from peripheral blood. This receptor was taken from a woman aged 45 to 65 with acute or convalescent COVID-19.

CDR3 loop: CASSRGTSGSIPYEQYF. The CDR3 region has the DNA TGTGCCAGCAGCCGAGGGACTAGCGGGAGCATCCCCTACGAGCAGTACTTC. This chain links TRBV3-1 (or the pseudogene TRBV3-2) with TRBJ2-7, with 14 bases aligning to TRBD2. The CDR3 extends over 17 amino acids. The germline V gene encodes CDR1 LGHDT and CDR2 YNNKEL (reference sequence). V gave up 4 bases and J gave up 2 bases; unmatched junction bases: 7.